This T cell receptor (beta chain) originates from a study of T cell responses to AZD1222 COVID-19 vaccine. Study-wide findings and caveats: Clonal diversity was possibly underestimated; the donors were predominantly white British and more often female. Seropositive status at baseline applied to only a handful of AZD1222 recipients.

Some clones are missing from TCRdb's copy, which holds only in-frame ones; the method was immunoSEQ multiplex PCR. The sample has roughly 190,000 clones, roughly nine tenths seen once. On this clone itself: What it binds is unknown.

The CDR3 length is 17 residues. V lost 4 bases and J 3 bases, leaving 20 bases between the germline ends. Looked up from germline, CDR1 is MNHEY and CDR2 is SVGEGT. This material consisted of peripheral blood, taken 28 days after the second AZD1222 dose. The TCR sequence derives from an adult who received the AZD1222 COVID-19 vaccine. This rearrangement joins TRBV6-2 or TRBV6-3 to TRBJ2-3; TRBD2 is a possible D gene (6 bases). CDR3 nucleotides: TGTGCCAGCAGTTCGGGCTCGACTAGTAAAGGGACAGATACGCAGTATTTT. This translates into CASSSGSTSKGTDTQYF.